Reported below is one TCR beta chain. Its antigen is unidentified. PCR employed 60 Vbeta and 13 Jbeta primers. In the original analysis: A later analysis tallied approximately 80 million unique TCR beta chains, 8.5 million to 11 million of them shared. The protocol was immunoSEQ multiplex PCR, while the TCRdb copy is restricted to in-frame clones and leaves out a portion. The V and J calls and clone size were taken over from that table, and D and trimming were inferred from the DNA. The sample contains around 60,000 clones, about four fifths of which appear only once. The entry originates in a study of cytomegalovirus exposure and HLA in healthy donors. Findings and caveats of the study: TCR beta sequences reportedly predicted most subjects' HLA-A and HLA-B alleles accurately.

The germline CDR1 and CDR2 sequences are SGHTA and FQGTGA. The CDR3 runs to 13 residues. V dropped 4 bases and J dropped 5 bases, with 10 bases sitting between them. The TCR was taken from a man aged 45-65 years in good health and CMV-seropositive. The sequencing input was PBMCs. This chain connects TRBV7-3 to TRBJ2-3; weak D call: TRBD1 (5 bases). CDR3 nucleotides: TGTGCCAGCAGCTCAAAAAGGGGAGATACGCAGTATTTT. Protein sequence: CASSSKRGDTQYF.